The 26 T cell receptor beta chains reported below all come from one sample, sequenced in a study of siplizumab effects on memory and regulatory T cells. Here immunoSEQ multiplex PCR was the method, and the copy in TCRdb shows in-frame clones only, minus some. Of roughly 100,000 clones listed, over 90% are singletons. The specimen was Tregs sorted from blood. These receptors were taken from a human donor in good health.

The chain couples TRBV6-5 to TRBJ2-7; D is possibly TRBD2 (6 bases). The CDR3 extends over 15 amino acids. Germline V gene sequence: CDR1 MNHEY, CDR2 SVGAGI. Trimming took off 5 bases at V and 0 bases at J, with 14 bases between the two ends. CDR3 DNA: TGTGCCAGCAGTCCTGTGGGACTTTTCTCCTACGAGCAGTACTTC. Amino acid sequence: CASSPVGLFSYEQYF.

J is TRBJ2-7 and V is TRBV11-3; 10 bases map to TRBD2. Germline lookup yields CDR1 SGHNT and CDR2 YENEEA. Trimming removed 0 bases from V and 2 bases from J; junction bases left unmatched: 10. The length of the CDR3 is 18 residues. The CDR3 DNA sequence: TGTGCCAGCAGCTTAGATCGGTCTAGCGGGAGTGTCACCTACGAGCAGTACTTC. It encodes CASSLDRSSGSVTYEQYF.

The V gene is TRBV7-2, the J gene TRBJ2-1; 10 bases are a match to TRBD2. J gave up 8 bases and V 1 base, and 5 bases lay outside the gene matches. The CDR3 is 15 residues long. Germline lookup yields CDR1 SGHTA and CDR2 FQGNSA. The CDR3 nucleotides are TGTGCCAGCAGCTTAGTTAGCGGGAGGTTCGATGAGCAGTTCTTC. This sequence encodes CASSLVSGRFDEQFF.

This chain joins TRBV4-2 and TRBJ1-1; D gene uncertain. The CDR3 contains 15 residues. Between the trimmed V and J ends, which lost 1 base and 0 bases, there was a span of 9 bases. Looked up from germline, CDR1 is LGHNA and CDR2 is YNFKEQ. CDR3 protein: CASSQAPGMNTEAFF. The CDR3 nucleotides are TGTGCCAGCAGCCAAGCACCGGGAATGAACACTGAAGCTTTCTTT.

This chain joins TRBV28 and TRBJ2-3; 9 nucleotides align to TRBD2. The CDR3 extends over 15 amino acids. Germline CDR1 and CDR2: MDHEN and SYDVKM. V dropped 4 bases and J dropped 5; count of bases not matched to a gene: 7. The CDR3 protein is CASSSPGLAKDTQYF. The CDR3 nucleotides are TGTGCCAGCAGTTCTCCGGGACTAGCAAAAGATACGCAGTATTTT.

The rearrangement joins TRBV19 to TRBJ2-2; TRBD1 is a possible D gene (5 bases). The CDR3 length is 13 residues. Per germline, CDR1 LNHDA and CDR2 SQIVND (reference sequence). The ends were cut back, 10 bases at V and 5 bases at J, with 14 bases in the middle. CDR3 amino acids: CATKWGRTGELFF. CDR3 DNA sequence: TGTGCCACCAAATGGGGCAGAACCGGGGAGCTGTTTTTT.

This clone qualifies as medium-sized. The V gene is TRBV7-2, the J gene TRBJ1-2; D gene ambiguous. The V gene's germline CDR1 is SGHTA and CDR2 FQGNSA. The V end lost 1 base, the J end lost 6 bases, and 9 bases lay between the germline ends. The CDR3 is made up of 13 amino acids. CDR3 sequence: CASSLEGLNGYTF. CDR3 bases: TGTGCCAGCAGCTTAGAAGGGTTAAATGGCTACACCTTC.

The chain links TRBV15 to TRBJ2-5; 9 nucleotides align to TRBD2. V dropped 1 base and J dropped 1; count of bases not matched to a gene: 7. CDR1 is LNHNV and CDR2 is YYDKDF in the germline V gene (reference sequence). This CDR3 is 17 amino acids long. CDR3 region: CATSRGGRAGGQETQYF. The CDR3 bases are TGTGCCACCAGCAGAGGGGGTCGAGCGGGAGGCCAAGAGACCCAGTACTTC.

V and J are TRBV9 and TRBJ2-1; no reliable D call. Between the trimmed V and J ends, which lost 0 bases and 0 bases, there was a span of 10 bases. This CDR3 has 16 amino acids. Germline loops: CDR1 SGDLS, CDR2 YYNGEE. CDR3 sequence: CASSVGISSSYNEQFF. CDR3 DNA: TGTGCCAGCAGCGTAGGAATCTCCAGCTCCTACAATGAGCAGTTCTTC.

Points on this clone: Other DNA sequences in this specimen translate into the identical CDR3. The chain employs TRBV5-1 and TRBJ1-1, with D uncertain. CDR3 length: 11 residues. Germline CDR1 reads SGHRS; CDR2 reads YFSETQ. The ends were cut back, 0 bases at V and 6 bases at J, with 3 bases in the middle. The DNA of the CDR3 is TGCGCCAGCAGCTTGGGGGCTGAAGCTTTCTTT. It is translated as CASSLGAEAFF.

The chain couples TRBV29-1 to TRBJ1-3; D unclear. The germline CDR1 and CDR2 sequences are SQVTM and ANQGSEA. The CDR3 length is 15 residues. Trimming left V 4 bases short and J 0 bases short, with 13 bases between. CDR3 region: CSVAWDLSSGNTIYF. The CDR3 DNA follows: TGCAGCGTTGCTTGGGATCTGAGCTCTGGAAACACCATATATTTT.

The chain joins TRBV6-1 to TRBJ2-5; 8 bases match TRBD2. The CDR3 contains 13 residues. Germline V lookup: CDR1 MNHNS, CDR2 SASEGT. Germline trimming cut 5 bases from V and 5 bases from J; bases unmatched to any gene: 4. The CDR3 sequence is CASSMGLVETQYF. CDR3 in DNA: TGTGCCAGCAGTATGGGACTAGTTGAGACCCAGTACTTC.

This chain uses TRBV9 with TRBJ2-1; D uncertain. V shed 1 base and J shed 1 base, with 9 bases lying between them. The CDR3 is 15 residues long. CDR1 SGDLS and CDR2 YYNGEE come from the germline V gene. CDR3 DNA: TGTGCCAGCAGCGTAAGCGTCCTGTCCTACAATGAGCAGTTCTTC. It yields the protein CASSVSVLSYNEQFF.

This clone is a singleton in its sample. CDR3 residues: CASSYPRGSTEAFF. CDR3 bases: TGTGCCAGCAGTTACCCCAGGGGAAGCACTGAAGCTTTCTTT. This rearrangement joins TRBV6-6 to TRBJ1-1, with D perhaps matching TRBD1 (6 bases). The length of the CDR3 is 14 residues. Trimming removed 2 bases at V and 4 bases at J, with 11 bases between. Germline assignment: CDR1 MNHNY and CDR2 SVGAGI (reference sequence).

The chain recombines TRBV29-1 with TRBJ2-7; 7 bases map to TRBD2. From germline, CDR1 is SQVTM and CDR2 ANQGSEA. V trimming: 8 bases; J trimming: 5 bases; junction bases outside the gene matches: 6. The length of the CDR3 is 11 residues. In nucleotides, the CDR3 is TGCAGCATCACAAGCGGGAACGAGCAGTACTTC. As protein: CSITSGNEQYF.

This chain links TRBV4-1 with TRBJ1-4; 7 nucleotides align to TRBD1. The germline CDR1 and CDR2 sequences are MGHRA and YSYEKL. This CDR3 contains 14 residues. After removal of 0 bases from V and 8 bases from J, the junction contained 3 bases not matched to a gene. The CDR3 bases are TGCGCCAGCAGCCAAGATAGGGGGCGCGAAAAACTGTTTTTT. Translation gives CASSQDRGREKLFF.

This clone was detected only once. The same CDR3 arises from other DNA sequences in this sample as well. This chain links TRBV18 with TRBJ2-3, with D perhaps assigned TRBD1 or TRBD2 (5 bases each). Germline V CDR1 and CDR2: KGHSH, LQKENI. The V end was cut by 2 bases, the J end by 5 bases, with 5 bases between. The CDR3 covers 12 residues. The CDR3 coding sequence is TGTGCCAGCTCACCAGGGGGAGATACGCAGTATTTT. Translated, it gives CASSPGGDTQYF.

This chain connects TRBV7-9 to TRBJ2-7; D tentatively reads TRBD1 or TRBD2 (5 bases each). This CDR3 is 15 amino acids long. CDR1 is SEHNR, CDR2 FQNEAQ, per germline (reference sequence). The V end lost 4 bases, the J end lost 3 bases, and 16 bases lay between the germline ends. CDR3 DNA: TGTGCCAGCAGCTCCCCGGGGCAGGCTCGCTACGAGCAGTACTTC. As protein: CASSSPGQARYEQYF. The entire variable domain, with the rest obtained from reference TRBV7-9 and TRBJ2-7, is as follows: DTGVSQNPRHKITKRGQNVTFRCDPISEHNRLYWYRQTLGQGPEFLTYFQNEAQLEKSRLLSDRFSAERPKGSFSTLEIQRTEQGDSAMYLCASSSPGQARYEQYFGPGTRLTVT.

This clone has more than one count but fewer than ten. V is TRBV5-5 and J is TRBJ1-2; tentatively, D is TRBD1 (5 bases). Germline assignment: CDR1 SGHKS and CDR2 YYEKEE (reference sequence). This CDR3 comprises 13 residues. Trimming took off 0 bases at V and 2 bases at J, with 5 bases between the two ends. CDR3 in amino acids: CASSLEGNYGYTF. The CDR3 nucleotides are TGTGCCAGCAGCTTGGAGGGGAACTATGGCTACACCTTC.

This chain joins TRBV28 and TRBJ2-7; D call uncertain. Per germline, CDR1 MDHEN and CDR2 SYDVKM. V was pared by 4 bases and J by 2 bases, with 6 bases between. This CDR3 spans 12 amino acids. CDR3 DNA: TGTGCCAGCAGTTCCCCGGCCTACGAGCAGTACTTC. Protein sequence: CASSSPAYEQYF.

V usage is TRBV15 and J usage is TRBJ2-3; D not resolved. In germline, CDR1 is LNHNV, CDR2 YYDKDF (reference sequence). The CDR3 has 14 residues. Trimming removed 5 bases at V and 0 bases at J, with 9 bases between. This CDR3 is CATSVGGSTDTQYF. The CDR3, as DNA: TGTGCCACCAGCGTCGGCGGTAGCACAGATACGCAGTATTTT.

The CDR3 DNA reads as TGTGCCTGGAGTATTGGATCGAGTCAGCCCCAGCATTTT. This translates into CAWSIGSSQPQHF. The genes are TRBV30 and TRBJ1-5; D is undetermined. This CDR3 has 13 amino acids. Germline CDR1 GTSNPN, CDR2 SVGIG (reference sequence). Trimming stripped 2 bases from V and 6 bases from J, with 11 bases between.

This chain uses TRBV11-1 with TRBJ2-1, with a tentative D call TRBD2 (5 bases). V was cut by 7 bases and J by 3 bases, with 7 bases left in between. This CDR3 has 12 amino acids. Germline CDR1 is SGHAT and CDR2 is FQDESV (reference sequence). CDR3 coding DNA: TGTGCCAGCACCCGGGACTACAATGAGCAGTTCTTC. Residues: CASTRDYNEQFF.

The chain carries TRBV7-2 and TRBJ2-7, with TRBD2 matching 13 bases. The CDR3 spans 15 residues. V shed 4 bases, J shed 5 bases, and the junction held 5 bases outside the gene matches. Germline values: CDR1 SGHTA, CDR2 FQGNSA. CDR3 coding DNA: TGTGCCAGCAGCTCCGGACTAGCGGGAGTTAACGAGCAGTACTTC. Residues: CASSSGLAGVNEQYF.

This rearrangement joins TRBV18 to TRBJ1-2; D call uncertain. V was shortened by 3 bases and J by 8 bases, with 7 bases between the two germline ends. The CDR3 length is 11 residues. Germline V gene lookup returns CDR1 KGHSH and CDR2 LQKENI. CDR3 region: CASSPDAGYTF. Here the CDR3 DNA reads TGTGCCAGCTCACCTGACGCGGGCTACACCTTC.

The chain combines TRBV5-1 with TRBJ2-1; D may be TRBD1 or TRBD2 (6 bases each). Trimming removed 1 base at V and 2 bases at J, with 10 bases between. This CDR3 contains 15 residues. The V gene's germline CDR1 is SGHRS and CDR2 YFSETQ. CDR3 nucleotides: TGCGCCAGCAGCTTGACCGGGGGCACCTACAATGAGCAGTTCTTC. This codes for CASSLTGGTYNEQFF.